Listed below are T cell receptor beta chains from one sample, sequenced in a study of CD8+ T cells in alopecia areata. Repertoires were generated with immunoSEQ multiplex PCR, while TCRdb's copy carries only in-frame clones and drops some. The table has around 86,000 clones, 70% to 85% seen once; the top ten hold about 18%. The sequenced sample was CD8+ T cells sorted from blood, obtained at approximately week 42, from a patient treated with tofacitinib. The receptors shown here come from a human donor with alopecia areata. The CDR3 runs from the conserved cysteine through the conserved F or W. Each record gives: CDR3 length, D gene, J gene, V gene, clone size, CDR3 DNA, CDR3 protein. The D gene is left open where the match is weak. Rows give clone size only sometimes, using once, few, many, or a class for an expanded clone.

CDR3 length: 14; D gene: -; J gene: TRBJ2-7; V gene: TRBV4-3; clone size: -; CDR3 DNA: TGCGCCAGCAGCCAAGATCGGAGGGCAGACGGGCAGTACTTC; CDR3 protein: CASSQDRRADGQYF
CDR3 length: 14; D gene: -; J gene: TRBJ2-7; V gene: TRBV7-2; clone size: once; CDR3 DNA: TGTGCCAGCAGCTTAGAAAGTGGTCCCTACGAGCAGTACTTC; CDR3 protein: CASSLESGPYEQYF
CDR3 length: 15; D gene: -; J gene: TRBJ2-3; V gene: TRBV7-7; clone size: -; CDR3 DNA: TGTGCCAGCAGCTTCACGGCGGATTCCACAGATACGCAGTATTTT; CDR3 protein: CASSFTADSTDTQYF
CDR3 length: 13; D gene: -; J gene: TRBJ2-4; V gene: TRBV21-1; clone size: -; CDR3 DNA: TGTGCCAGCTCAGCGGGGGCCAAAAACATTCAGTACTTC; CDR3 protein: CASSAGAKNIQYF
CDR3 length: 14; D gene: TRBD2; J gene: TRBJ2-5; V gene: TRBV7-3; clone size: -; CDR3 DNA: TGTGCCAGCAGCTTAAGGGGGGGGACGGAGACCCAGTACTTC; CDR3 protein: CASSLRGGTETQYF
CDR3 length: 14; D gene: -; J gene: TRBJ2-7; V gene: TRBV15; clone size: -; CDR3 DNA: TGTGCCACCAGCATCAGTAGCGGTTCCTACGAGCAGTACTTC; CDR3 protein: CATSISSGSYEQYF
CDR3 length: 13; D gene: -; J gene: TRBJ2-5; V gene: TRBV5-6; clone size: -; CDR3 DNA: TGTGCCAGCAGCTCAGGAATCCAAGAGACCCAGTACTTC; CDR3 protein: CASSSGIQETQYF
CDR3 length: 15; D gene: TRBD1; J gene: TRBJ1-5; V gene: TRBV5-1; clone size: -; CDR3 DNA: TGCGCCAGCAGTTTGGGACAGGGGGAGGATCAGCCCCAGCATTTT; CDR3 protein: CASSLGQGEDQPQHF
CDR3 length: 11; D gene: -; J gene: TRBJ2-1; V gene: TRBV30; clone size: -; CDR3 DNA: TGTGCCTGGATGGACGGCAATGAGCAGTTCTTC; CDR3 protein: CAWMDGNEQFF
CDR3 length: 14; D gene: -; J gene: TRBJ1-6; V gene: TRBV10-3; clone size: once; CDR3 DNA: TGTGCCATCAGTGAGTCGGGGTCAAATTCACCCCTCCACTTT; CDR3 protein: CAISESGSNSPLHF
CDR3 length: 14; D gene: TRBD1; J gene: TRBJ2-5; V gene: TRBV25-1; clone size: -; CDR3 DNA: TGTGCCAGCCCTAGGACAGGGGCGCAAGAGACCCAGTACTTC; CDR3 protein: CASPRTGAQETQYF
CDR3 length: 14; D gene: -; J gene: TRBJ2-7; V gene: TRBV27; clone size: -; CDR3 DNA: TGTGCCAGCAGTTTAGTGGGTGAGACCTACGAGCAGTACTTC; CDR3 protein: CASSLVGETYEQYF
CDR3 length: 13; D gene: -; J gene: TRBJ2-7; V gene: TRBV29-1; clone size: few; CDR3 DNA: TGCAGCGTATCCTCGGACGGTCCCTACGAGCAGTACTTC; CDR3 protein: CSVSSDGPYEQYF
CDR3 length: 14; D gene: TRBD1; J gene: TRBJ2-7; V gene: TRBV7-3; clone size: -; CDR3 DNA: TGTGCCAGCAGTCCTGGGACAGGGGGCTACGAGCAGTACTTC; CDR3 protein: CASSPGTGGYEQYF
CDR3 length: 16; D gene: TRBD2; J gene: TRBJ2-1; V gene: TRBV7-2; clone size: -; CDR3 DNA: TGTGCCAGCAGCTTAGTTTCTAGCGGGGGGGCCAATGAGCAGTTCTTC; CDR3 protein: CASSLVSSGGANEQFF
CDR3 length: 11; D gene: -; J gene: TRBJ2-1; V gene: TRBV10-3; clone size: -; CDR3 DNA: TGTGCCCCGATATCATGGGATGAGCAGTTCTTC; CDR3 protein: CAPISWDEQFF
CDR3 length: 19; D gene: TRBD1; J gene: TRBJ1-4; V gene: TRBV4-3; clone size: -; CDR3 DNA: TGCGCCAGCAGCCAAGATCGGGCAGGGGGGACGTCAGGACGGGAAAAACTGTTTTTT; CDR3 protein: CASSQDRAGGTSGREKLFF
CDR3 length: 13; D gene: -; J gene: TRBJ1-1; V gene: TRBV13; clone size: -; CDR3 DNA: TGTGCCAGCAGCCTAGGCATGAACACTGAAGCTTTCTTT; CDR3 protein: CASSLGMNTEAFF
CDR3 length: 15; D gene: -; J gene: TRBJ1-5; V gene: TRBV10-3; clone size: -; CDR3 DNA: TGTGCCATCAGTGAGGTAGGGAACAGGGATCAGCCCCAGCATTTT; CDR3 protein: CAISEVGNRDQPQHF
CDR3 length: 12; D gene: -; J gene: TRBJ1-2; V gene: TRBV13; clone size: -; CDR3 DNA: TGTGCCAGCAGCCAGACGCAGTATGGCTACACCTTC; CDR3 protein: CASSQTQYGYTF
CDR3 length: 18; D gene: -; J gene: TRBJ2-5; V gene: TRBV9; clone size: -; CDR3 DNA: TGTGCCAGCAGCGTAAATCACGGGGGCCCTCTAGCCCAAGAGACCCAGTACTTC; CDR3 protein: CASSVNHGGPLAQETQYF
CDR3 length: 15; D gene: TRBD1; J gene: TRBJ2-7; V gene: TRBV4-1; clone size: -; CDR3 DNA: TGCGCCAGCAGCCAAACCCGACAGGGATCCCACGAGCAGTACTTC; CDR3 protein: CASSQTRQGSHEQYF
CDR3 length: 14; D gene: TRBD1; J gene: TRBJ2-7; V gene: TRBV10-2; clone size: few; CDR3 DNA: TGCGCCAGCACTGACCGGGACAGTCCTTCCGAGCAGTACTTC; CDR3 protein: CASTDRDSPSEQYF
CDR3 length: 12; D gene: TRBD1; J gene: TRBJ1-1; V gene: TRBV19; clone size: -; CDR3 DNA: TGTGCCAGTAGTCACAGGGGCACTGAAGCTTTCTTT; CDR3 protein: CASSHRGTEAFF
CDR3 length: 16; D gene: -; J gene: TRBJ1-6; V gene: TRBV5-1; clone size: -; CDR3 DNA: TGCGCCAGCAGCTTGGAAGGGAGCTCCTATAATTCACCCCTCCACTTT; CDR3 protein: CASSLEGSSYNSPLHF
CDR3 length: 14; D gene: -; J gene: TRBJ1-6; V gene: TRBV7-9; clone size: -; CDR3 DNA: TGTGCCAGCAGCTTAGCGGACACGAATTCACCCCTCCACTTT; CDR3 protein: CASSLADTNSPLHF
CDR3 length: 13; D gene: -; J gene: TRBJ1-5; V gene: TRBV27; clone size: -; CDR3 DNA: TGTGCCAGCAGTCCGATGGGCAATCAGCCCCAGCATTTT; CDR3 protein: CASSPMGNQPQHF
CDR3 length: 14; D gene: -; J gene: TRBJ2-3; V gene: TRBV29-1; clone size: -; CDR3 DNA: TGCAGCGTTGAATTTCCGGCGGAGACAGATACGCAGTATTTT; CDR3 protein: CSVEFPAETDTQYF
CDR3 length: 16; D gene: -; J gene: TRBJ2-3; V gene: TRBV27; clone size: -; CDR3 DNA: TGTGCCAGCAGTCCGTCGTTGGGGGAGCGCACAGATACGCAGTATTTT; CDR3 protein: CASSPSLGERTDTQYF
CDR3 length: 15; D gene: TRBD1; J gene: TRBJ1-1; V gene: TRBV5-6; clone size: -; CDR3 DNA: TGTGCCAGCAGCTCTTGGACAGGGAGAATCACTGAAGCTTTCTTT; CDR3 protein: CASSSWTGRITEAFF
CDR3 length: 12; D gene: TRBD1; J gene: TRBJ1-2; V gene: TRBV29-1; clone size: -; CDR3 DNA: TGCAGCGTCGCCGGGACAGGTGGTGGCTACACCTTC; CDR3 protein: CSVAGTGGGYTF
CDR3 length: 14; D gene: -; J gene: TRBJ2-7; V gene: TRBV5-8; clone size: -; CDR3 DNA: TGTGCCAGCAGCTTGGGCAGCACGGTTCGCGAGCAGTACTTC; CDR3 protein: CASSLGSTVREQYF
CDR3 length: 15; D gene: -; J gene: TRBJ1-1; V gene: TRBV5-1; clone size: -; CDR3 DNA: TGCGCCAGCAGCTTGGCGGGGGGGCGCAGCACTGAAGCTTTCTTT; CDR3 protein: CASSLAGGRSTEAFF
CDR3 length: 14; D gene: -; J gene: TRBJ1-3; V gene: TRBV5-1; clone size: -; CDR3 DNA: TGCGCCAGCAGCTTGGCGCCAGCTGGAAACACCATATATTTT; CDR3 protein: CASSLAPAGNTIYF
CDR3 length: 15; D gene: -; J gene: TRBJ1-4; V gene: TRBV15; clone size: once; CDR3 DNA: TGTGCCACCAGCAGAGAGGCTCCGGCTAATGAAAAACTGTTTTTT; CDR3 protein: CATSREAPANEKLFF
CDR3 length: 15; D gene: TRBD1; J gene: TRBJ1-1; V gene: TRBV6-5; clone size: -; CDR3 DNA: TGTGCCAGCAGTTACTCAGAGACAGGGTACACTGAAGCTTTCTTT; CDR3 protein: CASSYSETGYTEAFF
CDR3 length: 14; D gene: TRBD2; J gene: TRBJ2-7; V gene: TRBV25-1; clone size: few; CDR3 DNA: TGTGCCAGCAGTAGCGGGGGCTGGGTGAACGAGCAGTACTTC; CDR3 protein: CASSSGGWVNEQYF
CDR3 length: 15; D gene: TRBD1; J gene: TRBJ2-7; V gene: TRBV11-2; clone size: -; CDR3 DNA: TGTGCCAGCAGTTGGGGGCAGGGGGCTTTCTACGAGCAGTACTTC; CDR3 protein: CASSWGQGAFYEQYF
CDR3 length: 11; D gene: -; J gene: TRBJ2-1; V gene: TRBV2; clone size: few; CDR3 DNA: TGTGCCAGCAGTGTAGGCCAAAAGCAGTTCTTC; CDR3 protein: CASSVGQKQFF
CDR3 length: 14; D gene: -; J gene: TRBJ1-1; V gene: TRBV19; clone size: -; CDR3 DNA: TGTGCCAGTAGCCCCAGGGATCCGTACACTGAAGCTTTCTTT; CDR3 protein: CASSPRDPYTEAFF
CDR3 length: 12; D gene: -; J gene: TRBJ2-7; V gene: TRBV10-2; clone size: once; CDR3 DNA: TGCGCCAGCAGTGGTAGCTCCTACGAGCAGTACTTC; CDR3 protein: CASSGSSYEQYF
CDR3 length: 16; D gene: -; J gene: TRBJ1-2; V gene: TRBV19; clone size: -; CDR3 DNA: TGTGCCAGTACCCCAAACGAGCAGGTGCCGTCAGGCGGCTACACCTTC; CDR3 protein: CASTPNEQVPSGGYTF
CDR3 length: 16; D gene: TRBD1; J gene: TRBJ2-4; V gene: TRBV2; clone size: -; CDR3 DNA: TGTGCCAGCAGTGAAGGGGTAGGGGGACAGGGGGACATTCAGTACTTC; CDR3 protein: CASSEGVGGQGDIQYF
CDR3 length: 10; D gene: -; J gene: TRBJ2-5; V gene: TRBV29-1; clone size: -; CDR3 DNA: TGCAGCGTTGAGGTGGAGACCCAGTACTTC; CDR3 protein: CSVEVETQYF
CDR3 length: 10; D gene: -; J gene: TRBJ2-1; V gene: TRBV6-6; clone size: -; CDR3 DNA: TGTGCCAGCAGGTTAGGGGAGCAGTTCTTC; CDR3 protein: CASRLGEQFF
CDR3 length: 13; D gene: TRBD2; J gene: TRBJ2-1; V gene: TRBV9; clone size: -; CDR3 DNA: TGTGCCAGCTCGGCTAGCGGTAGGAATGAGCAGTTCTTC; CDR3 protein: CASSASGRNEQFF
CDR3 length: 17; D gene: TRBD1; J gene: TRBJ1-2; V gene: TRBV4-3; clone size: -; CDR3 DNA: TGCGCCAGCAGCCAAGATTTGACAGGGGGCATTGGCTATGGCTACACCTTC; CDR3 protein: CASSQDLTGGIGYGYTF